These 15 T cell receptor beta chains came from one sample sequenced in a study of blood T cell repertoires in COVID-19. The repertoire was sequenced with immunoSEQ multiplex PCR; TCRdb's copy has only in-frame clones and lacks some. The sample lists under 300,000 clones, 86% occurring once. The sequenced sample consisted of peripheral blood. Receptor source: a man younger than 30 with active or convalescent COVID-19.

In this sample, this clone turned up once. The chain employs TRBV7-8 and TRBJ2-1; TRBD1 is a possible D gene (5 bases). Per the germline V gene, CDR1 is SGHVS and CDR2 is FQNEAQ. The CDR3 has 17 residues. V lost 1 base to trimming and J lost 1 base, with 14 bases between them. CDR3 sequence reads: CASSLVRGEVSYNEQFF. CDR3 sequence (DNA): TGTGCCAGCAGCTTAGTAAGGGGTGAAGTATCCTACAATGAGCAGTTCTTC.

This chain joins TRBV7-9 and TRBJ1-1, with D perhaps matching TRBD1 (6 bases). The CDR3 length is 14 residues. V lost 8 bases and J 4 bases, leaving 17 bases between the germline ends. Germline values: CDR1 SEHNR, CDR2 FQNEAQ (reference sequence). CDR3 DNA: TGTGCCAGCCGTGTCTCCGAGACAGGCACTGAAGCTTTCTTT. As protein: CASRVSETGTEAFF.

This clone has a handful of counts. The chain carries TRBV5-1 and TRBJ1-6; no clear D. V gave up 0 bases and J gave up 7 bases, with 8 bases separating them. Germline lookup yields CDR1 SGHRS and CDR2 YFSETQ. The CDR3 length is 14 residues. Written as DNA, the CDR3 is TGCGCCAGCAGCTTGGAACAGCTGAATTCACCCCTCCACTTT. Its translation is CASSLEQLNSPLHF.

The V gene is TRBV19, the J gene TRBJ1-5; D perhaps matches TRBD1 (6 bases). With 7 bases removed from V and 4 bases from J, the gap between germline ends came to 11 bases. Germline V gene data show CDR1 as LNHDA and CDR2 as SQIVND (reference sequence). CDR3 length: 13 residues. The CDR3 DNA is TGTGCCAGTACCAGGACAGAGAATCAGCCCCAGCATTTT. Its protein is CASTRTENQPQHF.

A few counts support this clone. The chain employs TRBV6-5 and TRBJ1-5; no definite D call. Germline V gene sequence: CDR1 MNHEY, CDR2 SVGAGI. This CDR3 spans 13 amino acids. V lost 5 bases, J lost 5 bases, and 10 bases lay in between. The CDR3 sequence is CASSLGSYQPQHF. The DNA of the CDR3 is TGTGCCAGCAGTCTAGGATCCTATCAGCCCCAGCATTTT.

The chain carries TRBV4-1 and TRBJ2-2, with 8 nucleotides matching TRBD2. Trimming cost V 4 bases and J 9 bases; bases outside gene matches: 4. The CDR3 consists of 13 residues. Germline CDR1 is MGHRA and CDR2 is YSYEKL. The CDR3 sequence is CASSPERGWELFF. The CDR3 region has the DNA TGCGCCAGCAGCCCCGAGCGGGGGTGGGAGCTGTTTTTT.

This chain links TRBV6-6 with TRBJ1-5; D is undetermined. The CDR3 length is 14 residues. V was shortened by 6 bases and J by 9 bases, with 18 bases between the two germline ends. Germline CDR1 and CDR2: MNHNY and SVGAGI (reference sequence). In DNA, the CDR3 is TGTGCCAGCAGCTGGGGATCGGCGGAGGGGCCCCAGCATTTT. Encoded protein: CASSWGSAEGPQHF.

This clone was found once. The chain is built from TRBV24-1 and TRBJ1-5; D gene ambiguous. V was cut by 2 bases and J by 1 base, with 11 bases left in between. The germline gives CDR1 KGHDR, CDR2 SFDVKD. The CDR3 spans 16 residues. The CDR3 is CATSDSTRGSNQPQHF. The CDR3 coding sequence is TGTGCCACCAGTGATTCCACCCGCGGGAGCAATCAGCCCCAGCATTTT.

J is TRBJ1-4 and V is TRBV6-5; 7 bases agree with TRBD1. Germline V CDR1 and CDR2: MNHEY, SVGAGI. The CDR3 runs to 13 residues. V trimming: 6 bases; J trimming: 5 bases; junction bases outside the gene matches: 3. CDR3 coding DNA: TGTGCCAGCAGGGGGACAGAGAATGAAAAACTGTTTTTT. Protein product: CASRGTENEKLFF.

The chain joins TRBV7-9 to TRBJ1-1; TRBD1 aligns across 7 bases. This CDR3 has 16 residues. Germline V gene sequence: CDR1 SEHNR, CDR2 FQNEAQ (reference sequence). V dropped 4 bases and J dropped 9; count of bases not matched to a gene: 17. CDR3 amino acids: CASSSLTTTGSPKAFF. CDR3 sequence (DNA): TGTGCCAGCAGCTCTCTAACTACGACAGGGTCGCCTAAAGCTTTCTTT.

The rearrangement uses TRBV10-3 and TRBJ1-2; 7 bases are shared with TRBD1. The V gene's germline CDR1 is ENHRY and CDR2 SYGVKD. The trim removed 2 bases at V and 8 bases at J, leaving 8 bases unmatched. The CDR3 loop spans 14 amino acids. The CDR3 reads CAISEGQDLFGYTF. The CDR3 bases are TGTGCCATCAGTGAGGGACAGGACCTTTTCGGCTACACCTTC.

This clone was detected only a few times. Other nucleotide sequences in the sample specify the same CDR3. CDR3 nucleotides: TGTGCCAGCAGCTTAGAACGGGGCAATCAGCCCCAGCATTTT. Its protein is CASSLERGNQPQHF. The chain links TRBV7-2 to TRBJ1-5; D remains unclear. Per the germline V gene, CDR1 is SGHTA and CDR2 is FQGNSA. CDR3 length: 14 residues. V lost 1 base to trimming and J lost 2 bases, with 6 bases between them.

The rearrangement links TRBV28 to TRBJ1-5; D unresolved. Germline CDR1 reads MDHEN; CDR2 reads SYDVKM. This CDR3 contains 14 residues. V was trimmed by 5 bases and J by 4 bases, leaving 12 bases between them. CDR3: CASSNPRWNQPQHF. For the CDR3, the DNA is TGTGCCAGCAGTAACCCCAGGTGGAATCAGCCCCAGCATTTT.

The CDR3 loop is CASSPQFGEKFF. CDR3 nucleotides: TGTGCCAGCAGTCCCCAATTCGGGGAGAAGTTCTTC. The rearrangement joins TRBV6-5 to TRBJ2-1; a possible D gene is TRBD2 (5 bases). Between the trimmed V and J ends, which lost 5 bases and 14 bases, there was a span of 16 bases. CDR1 and CDR2 (germline): MNHEY, SVGAGI. The CDR3 sequence is 12 residues long.

Remarks on this clone: This sample includes further DNA sequences coding for the same CDR3. J is TRBJ2-7 and V is TRBV6-5; 10 bases line up with TRBD1. This CDR3 region has 14 residues. The V gene's germline CDR1 is MNHEY and CDR2 SVGAGI. With V trimmed by 6 bases and J by 2 bases, 4 bases remained unmatched. The CDR3 DNA reads as TGTGCCAGCAGGGGGACAGGGGTTACCTACGAGCAGTACTTC. Its protein product is CASRGTGVTYEQYF.